The following is a T cell receptor (beta chain) sequence with its context. The antigen is unknown. The data belong to a study of cytomegalovirus exposure and HLA in healthy donors. Study-wide findings and caveats: Roughly uniform sequencing depth across donors was assumed, possibly incorrectly. Cytomegalovirus association was assigned to about 150 TCR beta chains.

PCR primers comprised 60 Vbeta and 13 Jbeta primers. TCRdb keeps only in-frame clones here, not all; method: immunoSEQ multiplex PCR. Of roughly 120,000 clones in the sample, roughly four fifths were seen once. The sequence was obtained from a woman aged 25 to 39 in good health and CMV-seropositive. Sequencing was done on a sample of PBMCs.

CDR3 DNA sequence: TGCGCCAGCGGTCAGGGGCAGCACGGAGGAACAGATACGCAGTATTTT. The encoded protein is CASGQGQHGGTDTQYF. V usage is TRBV5-1 and J usage is TRBJ2-3; tentative D call: TRBD1 (6 bases). This CDR3 comprises 16 residues. Germline V CDR1 and CDR2: SGHRS, YFSETQ. Trimming took off 7 bases at V and 3 bases at J, with 21 bases between the two ends.